This is a list of T cell receptor beta chains from one sample in a study of T cell repertoires in aging, cancer and after chemotherapy. TCRdb re-called the multiplex PCR reads with MiXCR, one entry per CDR3 protein. This table holds 2,500 to 3,000 distinct CDR3 sequences, approximately 40% found once. Sequenced: blood. All receptors derive from a human donor with a blood cancer. The conserved cysteine and the conserved F or W are not part of the CDR3 here.

J,V,CDR3
TRBJ2-5,TRBV20-1,SGQEIKETQY
TRBJ1-1,TRBV18,ASSPPTGRNTEAF
TRBJ2-7,TRBV29-1,SVEGLRQDSYEQY
TRBJ2-2,TRBV19,ASSPMNTGELF
TRBJ2-6,TRBV28,ASSPARSSGANVLT
TRBJ2-2,TRBV5-4,ASSPGLAGENTGELF
TRBJ2-3,TRBV29-1,SVIDRASPDTQY
TRBJ2-1,TRBV27,ATSRSLGNEQF
TRBJ1-1,TRBV12-3/TRBV12-4,ASSFERGKAF
TRBJ2-7,TRBV18,ASSFPRDPYEQY
TRBJ2-6,TRBV19,ASSNSPGQGRNQDSGANVLT
TRBJ2-7,TRBV6-5,ASSPPTSGSSYEQY
TRBJ1-1,TRBV18,ASSPTRTENTEAF
TRBJ2-7,TRBV19,ASSIFGEQY
TRBJ2-3,TRBV10-3,DISEPILAGAEDTQY
TRBJ2-5,TRBV6-1,ASSKRETQY
TRBJ1-2,TRBV19,ASSEERYYGYT
TRBJ1-2,TRBV30,AWSVQGGYT
TRBJ1-1,TRBV29-1,SVAHQSNTEAF
TRBJ1-4,TRBV5-4,ASSLGGGVGKLF
TRBJ2-7,TRBV5-6,ASSESPRDRSYEQY
TRBJ2-1,TRBV19,ASSIFGIQF
TRBJ1-2,TRBV19,ASSIRTGENGYT
TRBJ1-5,TRBV6-5,ASSLGQGRNQPQH
TRBJ2-1,TRBV12-3/TRBV12-4,ASSFLAGRNEQF
TRBJ2-2,TRBV18,ASSPLGRANTGELF
TRBJ2-7,TRBV6-2/TRBV6-3,ASSPLRTHSEEQY
TRBJ2-6,TRBV7-3,ASSSLGGGSGANVLT
TRBJ2-3,TRBV20-1,SATRSGTADTQY
TRBJ2-5,TRBV27,ASSPPRVRGLETQY